This entry lists 4 T cell receptor beta chains sequenced from one sample in a study of molecular identifiers for immune sequencing clone quantification. TCRdb analysed the PCR reads with MiXCR anew, one entry per CDR3 protein. The sample contains hundreds of thousands of distinct CDR3 sequences, 25% of which appear only once. The sample comprised naive CD8+ T cells from blood, with Jurkat cell RNA spiked in. Subset defined: FACS-sorted CD8+CD4-CCR7+CD45RA+ naive T cells. The receptors derive from a human donor in good health. Some libraries in this study had Jurkat cell RNA spiked in.

This clonotype was recorded a few times. V is TRBV6-5 and J is TRBJ1-5, with D tentatively TRBD1 (5 bases). Trimming removed 5 bases from V and 4 bases from J, with 12 bases in between. The CDR3 is 14 amino acids. The germline V gene has CDR1 MNHEY and CDR2 SVGAGI. The CDR3 bases are TGTGCCAGCAGTCATGCCTCAGGGAATCAGCCCCAGCATTTT. This translates into CASSHASGNQPQHF.

In its sample, this clonotype was seen many times. The chain links TRBV12-3 or TRBV12-4 to TRBJ1-1; D not certain. The length of the CDR3 is 12 residues. V lost 6 bases and J lost 4, with 9 bases in between. CDR3 sequence (DNA): TGTGCCAGCAGCCCCGACGGCACTGAAGCTTTCTTT. Translation: CASSPDGTEAFF.

V is TRBV20-1 and J is TRBJ1-1; 8 bases match TRBD1. After removal of 8 bases from V and 2 bases from J, the junction contained 10 bases not matched to a gene. Looked up from germline, CDR1 is DFQATT and CDR2 is SNEGSKA (reference sequence). The length of the CDR3 is 14 residues. The CDR3 coding sequence is TGCAGTCTACACAGACAGGGGACCAACACTGAAGCTTTCTTT. This sequence encodes CSLHRQGTNTEAFF.

To note about this clonotype: This may stem from a read error, because a much larger clone lies one nucleotide away. This chain joins TRBV4-1 and TRBJ2-3; D might be TRBD2 (7 bases). V dropped 7 bases and J dropped 4 bases, with 15 bases sitting between them. The CDR3 runs to 14 residues. Germline lookup yields CDR1 MGHRA and CDR2 YSYEKL. The CDR3 region has the DNA TGCGCCAGCAACCACGAGGGGGGGGCAGATACGCAGTATTTT. This encodes CASNHEGGADTQYF.